These T cell receptor beta chains were read from a single sample in a study of blood T cell repertoires in COVID-19. Profiling relied on immunoSEQ multiplex PCR, and the TCRdb table lists in-frame clones only, not all of them. The profile shows over 200,000 clones, around nine tenths of them singletons. The sequenced sample was peripheral blood. Source of these receptors: a woman between 55 and 75 years old with acute or convalescent COVID-19. CDR3s include the opening cysteine and the closing phenylalanine or tryptophan. The order of the fields is clone size, V gene, J gene, D gene, CDR3 DNA, CDR3 protein. A D gene is named only where the DNA matches it firmly. Rows may omit the clone size; those that give it use once, few, many or a size class.

-,TRBV19,TRBJ1-1,TRBD1,TGTGCCAGTAGTATAGCCCCCGGACAGGGGAACACTGAAGCTTTCTTT,CASSIAPGQGNTEAFF
-,TRBV6-6,TRBJ1-4,TRBD1,TGTGCCAGCAGTAACCCGGGACAGGCTAATGAAAAACTGTTTTTT,CASSNPGQANEKLFF
-,TRBV30,TRBJ2-5,TRBD1,TGTGCCTCCAACCGGGGACAGGGAGCGGAGACCCAGTACTTC,CASNRGQGAETQYF
once,TRBV11-3,TRBJ2-2,-,TGTGCCAGCAGCTTCTCCGCCGGGGAGCTGTTTTTT,CASSFSAGELFF
-,TRBV9,TRBJ2-5,-,TGTGCCAGCAGCCGCGGCGGGGAAGAGACCCAGTACTTC,CASSRGGEETQYF
-,TRBV5-1,TRBJ2-4,TRBD2,TGCGCCAGCAGCTCCCAAGCGGGGGAAAACATTCAGTACTTC,CASSSQAGENIQYF
-,TRBV5-1,TRBJ2-7,-,TGCGCCAGCAGCTTCCGTAGCTCCTACGAGCAGTACTTC,CASSFRSSYEQYF
-,TRBV30,TRBJ1-2,TRBD1,TGTGCCTGGGGACAGGGGGAAGACTATGGCTACACCTTC,CAWGQGEDYGYTF
-,TRBV7-6,TRBJ1-1,-,TGTGCCAGCAGCTTAGTGCGGGGGGCCACTGAAGCTTTCTTT,CASSLVRGATEAFF
once,TRBV7-9,TRBJ2-3,TRBD2,TGTGCCAGCAGCTTAGTGACTAGCGTCACAGATACGCAGTATTTT,CASSLVTSVTDTQYF
-,TRBV7-7,TRBJ2-7,-,TGTGCCAGCAGCTTAAGAACAGGGACCCCCTACGAGCAGTACTTC,CASSLRTGTPYEQYF
-,TRBV9,TRBJ2-5,-,TGTGCCAGCAGCCTCACGCAGGGGTACTTAGGAGAGACCCAGTACTTC,CASSLTQGYLGETQYF
-,TRBV6-2/TRBV6-3,TRBJ2-1,-,TGTGCCAGCAGTTACCCCCGGGATCAATCCTACAATGAGCAGTTCTTC,CASSYPRDQSYNEQFF
-,TRBV7-2,TRBJ2-3,-,TGTGCCAGCAGCTCCGCTTTGAACGAGTGGACAGATACGCAGTATTTT,CASSSALNEWTDTQYF
-,TRBV2,TRBJ1-5,-,TGTGCCAGCAGTCAGGCGGTTTTAGGGGGGGATCAGCCCCAGCATTTT,CASSQAVLGGDQPQHF
-,TRBV5-1,TRBJ1-4,-,TGCGCCAGCAGCTTTACAGGGTCTAATGAAAAACTGTTTTTT,CASSFTGSNEKLFF
-,TRBV30,TRBJ1-5,-,TGTGCCTGGAGTCCCAGGGGCCCCTATCAGCCCCAGCATTTT,CAWSPRGPYQPQHF